This T cell receptor (beta chain) comes out of a study of blood T cell repertoires in COVID-19 (dated by TCRdb to 2020 to 2021). About the study as a whole: Samples covering the acute and convalescent phases of COVID-19 were provided by collaborators in the United States, Italy and Spain. The material from the prospective study consisted of cDNA or gDNA derived from T cells, B-cell-depleted T cells, or PBMCs. The dataset comprised deeply sampled blood TCRbeta repertoires from subjects exposed to, actively infected with, or recovered from COVID-19. The repertoires were made available in a free public database intended to serve as a resource for research on the immune response to SARS-CoV-2. Samples came from the ongoing ImmuneRACE study (first 160 participants) plus 1,254 subjects from 6 global collaborators. A de-identified subject ID, COVID-19 status, age in years and sex were almost always included in the sample metadata. Where available, HLA class I and class II types were obtained from metadata supplied by the sample provider rather than from assay-based typing.

This clone was seen a few times. Its binding antigen is unknown. No clone much larger than this one lies a single base away; base qualities are absent. The immunoSEQ Assay, a bias-controlled multiplex PCR, was used to amplify TCRbeta CDR3 regions from genomic DNA. In the source study's methods: Nucleated cell counts per sample were estimated from amplification of reference gene primers within the assay. To quantify the absolute abundance of each unique TCRbeta CDR3 rearrangement, sequence reads were collapsed and filtered. For each sample, productive Simpson clonality was calculated as the square root of Simpson's diversity index over productive rearrangements. The table was pulled from immuneACCESS by TCRdb, which kept in-frame rearrangements only. Such tables lose some clones; where checked, under half of the loss comes from unresolved V genes, and the rest has no known cause. V and J calls plus clone size are reproduced from that table; the DNA served to infer D and trimming. The sample table records about 230,000 clones; 83% of these occur just once. Jointly, the top ten make up 6.5% to 9% of the sample.

Study-level results and caveats: The amount of clinical and demographic metadata varied by source and participant and was provided uncurated.

The collaborating institutions used their own protocols to collect whole blood in K2EDTA tubes. Collaborator samples were shipped for TCRbeta analysis as frozen whole blood, isolated PBMCs, or DNA extracted from either sample type. V is trimmed back by 3 bases and J by 2 bases, and the junction contains 10 bases that no gene match accounts for. The CDR3 sequence holds 17 residues, the cysteine and phenylalanine included. Only CDR3 DNA is held: 51 bases, read in frame from base 1. According to the germline V gene (reference sequence), CDR1 reads LGHDT and CDR2 reads YNNKEL. Recombination joined TRBV3-1 (or the pseudogene TRBV3-2) with TRBJ2-1; 7 central nucleotides agree with TRBD2. The sequence was obtained from a woman aged 45-60 years with acute or convalescent COVID-19. Sample: peripheral blood. In nucleotide form, the sequence is TGTGCCAGCAGCCACCCCGGGGGGAAAAACCCCTACAATGAGCAGTTCTTC. Translated, it gives CASSHPGGKNPYNEQFF.